Given below is one TCR beta chain in context. What it recognizes is unknown. The length of the CDR3 is 14 residues. The germline CDR1 and CDR2 sequences are MNHEY and SMNVEV (reference sequence). V lost 5 bases and J 8 bases, leaving 18 bases between the germline ends. The PCR contained 60 Vbeta and 13 Jbeta primers. This table comes from immunoSEQ multiplex PCR, and its TCRdb copy is limited to in-frame clones, with some not included. The sample contains approximately 170,000 clones, 85% of which appear only once. The record originates from a study of cytomegalovirus exposure and HLA in healthy donors. Study-level background: HLA-typed donors contributed around 82 million unique TCRs, which were held in an early data release.

Study conclusions and caveats: When presence/absence was analysed, sequencing depth was taken to be roughly uniform across donors. Per a later analysis, roughly 17,000 TCR beta sequences showed association with HLA alleles at 0.05 false discovery rate. TCR beta chain V- and J-gene trimming was linked, in a later analysis, to a missense variant in DCLRE1C.

The V and J genes are TRBV27 and TRBJ1-2, with a tentative D call TRBD1 (6 bases). The sample consisted of PBMCs. The TCR comes from a boy aged 2-15 years in good health and CMV-seronegative. The CDR3 sequence is CASSAPGQGKGYTF. CDR3 bases: TGTGCCAGCAGTGCCCCGGGGCAGGGGAAGGGCTACACCTTC.